This entry lists 3 T cell receptor beta chains sequenced from one sample in a study of T-cell memory formation after mild COVID-19. TCRdb re-derived calls from the 5' RACE reads in MiXCR, one entry per CDR3 protein. Altogether some 160,000 distinct CDR3 sequences are present, about a third being singletons, with the ten largest covering more than 10%. The sample consisted of PBMCs or a T cell subset sorted from them (not recorded which). These receptor sequences come from an adult woman who had mild COVID-19 (a few samples of this study predate the infection). Cell type and time point are not known.

Ten or more counts support this clonotype. This chain joins TRBV12-3 or TRBV12-4 and TRBJ2-1; 7 bases match TRBD2. The CDR3 is 16 amino acids. With V trimmed by 5 bases and J by 1 base, 8 bases remained unmatched. The CDR3 coding sequence is TGTGCCAGCAGTCCTACGGGGAGGGGATCCTACAATGAGCAGTTCTTC. Translation: CASSPTGRGSYNEQFF.

The V and J genes are TRBV5-1 and TRBJ2-1; 14 bases agree with TRBD2. This CDR3 is 16 amino acids long. The germline gives CDR1 SGHRS, CDR2 YFSETQ. After removal of 3 bases from V and 8 bases from J, the junction contained 7 bases not matched to a gene. This chain's CDR3 is CASSWGTSGRGDEQFF. CDR3 DNA sequence: TGCGCCAGCAGCTGGGGGACTAGCGGGAGAGGTGATGAGCAGTTCTTC.

V is TRBV29-1 and J is TRBJ1-2, with unresolved D. Germline CDR1 reads SQVTM; CDR2 reads ANQGSEA. V lost 4 bases and J 3 bases, leaving 18 bases between the germline ends. CDR3 length: 15 residues. The DNA for the CDR3 is TGCAGCGTTGGGGGTGGAAGAGACGGATACTATGGCTACACCTTC. This translates into CSVGGGRDGYYGYTF.